This paragraph covers one T cell receptor beta chain sequence. The antigen remains unidentified. No patient escaped relapse after autologous stem cell transplantation, and brentuximab vedotin exposure varied. The data derive from a study of PD-1 blockade in classical Hodgkin lymphoma. With V trimmed by 5 bases and J by 3 bases, 10 bases remained unmatched. CDR3 length: 17 amino acids. Looked up from germline, CDR1 is PRHDT and CDR2 is FYEKMQ (reference sequence). Overall study findings and caveats: Lower baseline TCR diversity marked trial partial responders and progressors. With CD4+ cells, TCR diversity rose significantly by C4D1, but not with CD8+ cells. Lower baseline TCR diversity was reported for newly diagnosed patients than for healthy donors.

Profiled with immunoSEQ multiplex PCR; TCRdb holds only in-frame clones, not every one. The table lists 20,000 to 25,000 clones, about three quarters of them singletons. The source material was peripheral blood mononuclear cells (PBMCs), sampled before the second cycle of nivolumab. This sequence was found in a human donor with classical Hodgkin lymphoma. The chain carries TRBV13 and TRBJ2-2, with 9 positions matching TRBD2. DNA of the CDR3: TGTGCCAGCAGCATTGGAATAGCGGGAGTGTACACCGGGGAGCTGTTTTTT. It codes for CASSIGIAGVYTGELFF.